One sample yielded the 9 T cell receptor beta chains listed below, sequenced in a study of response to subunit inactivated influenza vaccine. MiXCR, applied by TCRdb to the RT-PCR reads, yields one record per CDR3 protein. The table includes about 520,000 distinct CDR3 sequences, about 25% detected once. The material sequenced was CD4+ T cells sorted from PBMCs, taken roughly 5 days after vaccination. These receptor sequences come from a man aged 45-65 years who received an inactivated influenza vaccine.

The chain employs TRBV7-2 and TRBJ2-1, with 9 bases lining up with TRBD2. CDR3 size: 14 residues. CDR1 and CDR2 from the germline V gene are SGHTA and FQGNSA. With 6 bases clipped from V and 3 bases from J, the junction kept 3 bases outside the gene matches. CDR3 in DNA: TGTGCCAGCAGGCTAGCGGGGATCTACAATGAGCAGTTCTTC. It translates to CASRLAGIYNEQFF.

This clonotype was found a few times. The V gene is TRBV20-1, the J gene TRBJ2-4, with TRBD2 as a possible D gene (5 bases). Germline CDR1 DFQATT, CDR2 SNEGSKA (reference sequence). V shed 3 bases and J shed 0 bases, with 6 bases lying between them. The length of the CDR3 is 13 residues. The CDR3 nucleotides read TGCAGTGCTAGCGGAGGAGCCAAAAACATTCAGTACTTC. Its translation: CSASGGAKNIQYF.

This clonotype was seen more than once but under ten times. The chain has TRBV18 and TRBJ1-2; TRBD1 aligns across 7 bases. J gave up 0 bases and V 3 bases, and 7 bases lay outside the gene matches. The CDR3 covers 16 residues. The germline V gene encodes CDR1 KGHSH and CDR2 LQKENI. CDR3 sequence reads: CASSPYTGAANYGYTF. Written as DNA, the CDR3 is TGTGCCAGCTCACCTTACACAGGGGCAGCTAACTATGGCTACACCTTC. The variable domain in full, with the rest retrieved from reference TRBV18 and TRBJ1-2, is NAGVMQNPRHLVRRRGQEARLRCSPMKGHSHVYWYRQLPEEGLKFMVYLQKENIIDESGMPKERFSAEFPKEGPSILRIQQVVRGDSAAYFCASSPYTGAANYGYTFGSGTRLTVV.

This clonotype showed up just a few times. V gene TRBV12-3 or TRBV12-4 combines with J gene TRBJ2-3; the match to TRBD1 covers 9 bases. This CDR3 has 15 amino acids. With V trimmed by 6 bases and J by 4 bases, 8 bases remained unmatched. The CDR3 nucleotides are TGTGCCAGCAGGCTTACAGGGGGCAAGGCAGATACGCAGTATTTT. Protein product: CASRLTGGKADTQYF.

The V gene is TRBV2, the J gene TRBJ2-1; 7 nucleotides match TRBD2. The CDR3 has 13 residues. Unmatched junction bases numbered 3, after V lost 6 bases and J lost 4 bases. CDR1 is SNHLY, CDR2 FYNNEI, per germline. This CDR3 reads CASRSGEYNEQFF. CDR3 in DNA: TGTGCCAGCAGGAGCGGGGAGTACAATGAGCAGTTCTTC.

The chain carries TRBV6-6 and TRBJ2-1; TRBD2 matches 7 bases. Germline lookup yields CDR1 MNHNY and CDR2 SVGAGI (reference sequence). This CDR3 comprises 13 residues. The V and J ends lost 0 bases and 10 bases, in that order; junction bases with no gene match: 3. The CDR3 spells CASSYSREKEQFF. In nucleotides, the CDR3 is TGTGCCAGCAGTTACTCGCGGGAGAAAGAGCAGTTCTTC.

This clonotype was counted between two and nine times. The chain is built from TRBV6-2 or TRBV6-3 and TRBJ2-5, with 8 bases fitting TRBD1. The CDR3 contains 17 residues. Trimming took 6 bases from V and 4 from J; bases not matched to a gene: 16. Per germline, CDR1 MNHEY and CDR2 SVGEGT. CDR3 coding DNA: TGTGCCAGCAGGCGCCGGACAGGGAACCCCCTCGGAGAGACCCAGTACTTC. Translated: CASRRRTGNPLGETQYF.

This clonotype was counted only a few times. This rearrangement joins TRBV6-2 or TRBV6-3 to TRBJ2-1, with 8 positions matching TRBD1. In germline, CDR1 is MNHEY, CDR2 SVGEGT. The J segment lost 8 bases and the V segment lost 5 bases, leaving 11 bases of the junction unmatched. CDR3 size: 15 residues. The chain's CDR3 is CASSTSRGPGYEQFF. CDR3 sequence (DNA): TGTGCCAGCAGTACATCCAGGGGGCCGGGGTATGAGCAGTTCTTC.

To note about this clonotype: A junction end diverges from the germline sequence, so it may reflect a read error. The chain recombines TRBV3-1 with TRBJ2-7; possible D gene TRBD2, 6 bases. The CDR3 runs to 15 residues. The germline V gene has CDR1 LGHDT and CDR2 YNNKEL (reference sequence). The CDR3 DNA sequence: TGTGCCAGCTGCCAGCCCGGGTACGGGAGCCCCGAGCAGTACTTC. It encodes CASCQPGYGSPEQYF.